This is a list of T cell receptor beta chains from one sample in a study of blood T cell repertoires in COVID-19. Assay used: immunoSEQ multiplex PCR; TCRdb lists only in-frame clones, some missing. The table lists roughly 290,000 clones, 70% to 90% of them singletons. Sequencing used PBMCs or T cells enriched from blood (not recorded which). These TCRs come from a man under 40 who had recovered from COVID-19. CDR3s include the opening cysteine and the closing phenylalanine or tryptophan. A D gene is named only where the DNA matches it firmly. Expanded clones are given a class, and other clones once, few, many or no size at all.

v_call,j_call,clone_size,d_call,cdr3_aa,cdr3_nt
TRBV5-1,TRBJ1-1,NA,NA,CASSLAGYTEAFF,TGCGCCAGCAGCTTGGCGGGGTACACTGAAGCTTTCTTT
TRBV9,TRBJ2-3,NA,NA,CASSARVWDTQYF,TGTGCCAGCAGCGCCCGGGTATGGGATACGCAGTATTTT
TRBV7-8,TRBJ1-6,NA,NA,CASSLEPGVLSPLHF,TGTGCCAGCAGCTTAGAGCCGGGGGTCCTTTCACCCCTCCACTTT
TRBV11-2,TRBJ1-1,NA,NA,CASSLTGSRTEAFF,TGTGCCAGCAGCTTAACAGGGTCGAGAACTGAAGCTTTCTTT
TRBV3-1/TRBV3-2,TRBJ2-7,NA,NA,CASSPRDTISYEQYF,TGTGCCAGCAGCCCCCGGGACACCATTTCCTACGAGCAGTACTTC
TRBV7-6,TRBJ2-1,NA,TRBD2,CASSGEGGGAGSYNEQFF,TGTGCCAGCAGCGGAGAAGGCGGGGGGGCCGGTTCCTACAATGAGCAGTTCTTC
TRBV3-1/TRBV3-2,TRBJ1-2,once,TRBD1,CASSPTGSGGYTF,TGTGCCAGCAGCCCGACAGGGTCGGGTGGCTACACCTTC
TRBV7-9,TRBJ1-2,NA,TRBD1,CASSPGQGAGYTF,TGTGCCAGCAGCCCAGGACAGGGTGCGGGCTACACCTTC
TRBV4-2,TRBJ1-6,NA,TRBD1,CASSRTGTGGFGWMPSDNSPLHF,TGTGCCAGCAGCCGAACCGGGACAGGGGGCTTCGGTTGGATGCCCAGTGATAATTCACCCCTCCACTTT
TRBV3-1/TRBV3-2,TRBJ2-3,NA,NA,CASSQGQGGTVTQYF,TGTGCCAGCAGCCAAGGGCAGGGGGGAACAGTTACGCAGTATTTT
TRBV5-1,TRBJ1-2,few,TRBD1,CASSLAYRDSGYTF,TGCGCCAGCAGCTTGGCTTACCGGGACAGTGGCTACACCTTC
TRBV3-1/TRBV3-2,TRBJ2-2,once,TRBD2,CASSQYSGGANTGELFF,TGTGCCAGCAGCCAATATAGCGGGGGGGCAAACACCGGGGAGCTGTTTTTT
TRBV5-1,TRBJ2-1,NA,TRBD2,CASSFRGGSYNEQFF,TGCGCCAGCAGCTTCCGCGGGGGGTCCTACAATGAGCAGTTCTTC
TRBV5-1,TRBJ2-1,NA,NA,CASSPTTMGGSYNEQFF,TGCGCCAGCAGCCCAACAACGATGGGGGGCTCCTACAATGAGCAGTTCTTC
TRBV5-5,TRBJ2-5,NA,NA,CASSVNQGSQETQYF,TGTGCCAGCAGCGTGAACCAGGGGAGTCAAGAGACCCAGTACTTC
TRBV6-5,TRBJ1-2,few,TRBD1,CASSASGQGLGYTF,TGTGCCAGCAGCGCCTCGGGACAGGGACTTGGCTACACCTTC
TRBV7-9,TRBJ2-1,few,TRBD1,CASSLTRGTDNEQFF,TGTGCCAGCAGCTTGACGAGGGGGACAGACAATGAGCAGTTCTTC
TRBV5-1,TRBJ1-1,NA,TRBD1,CASSPGHGGQGEAFF,TGCGCCAGCAGCCCAGGACATGGGGGACAGGGGGAAGCTTTCTTT
TRBV7-3,TRBJ2-2,NA,TRBD1,CASSLTGGRTGELFF,TGTGCCAGCAGCTTGACAGGGGGCAGGACCGGGGAGCTGTTTTTT
TRBV7-2,TRBJ1-5,NA,NA,CASSMSSGANQPQHF,TGTGCCAGCAGCATGTCCTCGGGTGCCAATCAGCCCCAGCATTTT
TRBV12-3/TRBV12-4,TRBJ1-2,NA,NA,CASSLLQGSMYTF,TGTGCCAGCAGTTTATTGCAGGGATCAATGTACACCTTC
TRBV7-8,TRBJ2-7,NA,NA,CASKVENEQYF,TGTGCCAGCAAGGTGGAGAACGAGCAGTACTTC
TRBV5-4,TRBJ1-2,NA,TRBD1,CASSSEPQGASYGYTF,TGTGCCAGCAGCTCCGAACCCCAGGGGGCCAGCTATGGCTACACCTTC
TRBV5-5,TRBJ2-2,NA,NA,CASSLEYKNTGELFF,TGTGCCAGCAGCTTGGAATACAAGAACACCGGGGAGCTGTTTTTT
TRBV6-1,TRBJ2-5,NA,TRBD2,CASSEALLDLAGQGTQYF,TGTGCCAGCAGTGAAGCGCTTCTGGATCTAGCGGGGCAGGGGACCCAGTACTTC
TRBV5-1,TRBJ2-5,NA,TRBD2,CASSLLAGGRRGETQYF,TGCGCCAGCAGCTTGCTAGCGGGGGGGCGCAGAGGGGAGACCCAGTACTTC
TRBV7-2,TRBJ2-7,NA,NA,CASRAGPYYEQYF,TGTGCCAGCAGGGCGGGGCCCTACTACGAGCAGTACTTC
TRBV5-6,TRBJ1-5,NA,NA,CASSLFGVNQPQHF,TGTGCCAGCAGCTTGTTCGGGGTCAATCAGCCCCAGCATTTT
TRBV27,TRBJ2-7,NA,TRBD1,CASSPRDRGYPEQYF,TGTGCCAGCAGCCCCCGGGACAGGGGTTATCCCGAGCAGTACTTC
TRBV6-1,TRBJ2-7,NA,TRBD2,CASSRAAGGSYEQYF,TGTGCCAGCAGTAGGGCGGCGGGGGGCTCCTACGAGCAGTACTTC
TRBV3-1/TRBV3-2,TRBJ2-7,NA,NA,CASSQGSGFYEQYF,TGTGCCAGCAGCCAAGGGTCAGGGTTTTACGAGCAGTACTTC
TRBV4-2,TRBJ1-2,NA,TRBD1,CASSQDAGQGAGGYTF,TGTGCCAGCAGCCAAGATGCGGGACAGGGGGCGGGAGGCTACACCTTC
TRBV18,TRBJ1-4,NA,TRBD1,CASSPLQGAPPEKLFF,TGTGCCAGCTCACCCTTACAGGGGGCGCCGCCCGAAAAACTGTTTTTT
TRBV6-5,TRBJ2-1,once,NA,CASSYYRDNEQFF,TGTGCCAGCAGTTATTACAGGGACAATGAGCAGTTCTTC
TRBV11-2,TRBJ1-5,NA,TRBD1,CASSNDRGVQPQHF,TGTGCCAGCAGCAACGACAGGGGGGTTCAGCCCCAGCATTTT
TRBV21-1,TRBJ2-5,NA,NA,CASSKKTQETQYF,TGTGCCAGCAGCAAAAAGACACAAGAGACCCAGTACTTC
TRBV4-2,TRBJ1-2,NA,TRBD1,CASSPTSGGQGYYGYTF,TGTGCCAGCAGCCCCACTTCGGGGGGACAGGGCTACTATGGCTACACCTTC
TRBV6-5,TRBJ1-3,few,TRBD1,CASIPGQGVGNTIYF,TGTGCCAGCATCCCGGGACAGGGTGTTGGAAACACCATATATTTT
TRBV11-3,TRBJ2-3,NA,NA,CASSSRQGGISTDTQYF,TGTGCCAGCAGCTCAAGACAGGGAGGCATTAGCACAGATACGCAGTATTTT
TRBV30,TRBJ2-7,NA,NA,CAWKQGGEQYF,TGTGCCTGGAAACAGGGGGGGGAGCAGTACTTC
TRBV6-2/TRBV6-3,TRBJ1-1,NA,NA,CASSPLPAGDTEAFF,TGTGCCAGCAGCCCCCTCCCCGCAGGGGACACTGAAGCTTTCTTT
TRBV27,TRBJ1-3,NA,NA,CASSPRPPIGNTIYF,TGTGCCAGCAGCCCTAGGCCTCCGATTGGAAACACCATATATTTT
TRBV11-2,TRBJ2-7,NA,NA,CASSPTFYEQYF,TGTGCCAGCAGCCCTACCTTCTACGAGCAGTACTTC
TRBV3-1/TRBV3-2,TRBJ1-1,NA,TRBD1,CASSSRQGAEAFF,TGTGCCAGCAGCTCTCGACAGGGGGCTGAAGCTTTCTTT
TRBV19,TRBJ2-7,NA,NA,CASSMASSSYEQYF,TGTGCCAGTAGTATGGCATCAAGCTCCTACGAGCAGTACTTC
TRBV7-2,TRBJ2-2,NA,NA,CASSYWADGELFF,TGTGCCAGCAGCTACTGGGCCGACGGGGAGCTGTTTTTT
TRBV7-2,TRBJ1-2,NA,NA,CASSPGRGPRYPGYTF,TGTGCCAGCAGCCCTGGGAGAGGTCCACGTTATCCCGGCTACACCTTC
TRBV7-8,TRBJ2-2,NA,TRBD2,CASSRSGGPTANTGELFF,TGTGCCAGCAGCCGTAGCGGGGGCCCCACGGCGAACACCGGGGAGCTGTTTTTT
TRBV27,TRBJ2-1,NA,NA,CASSTQNAGVGQFF,TGTGCCAGCAGTACTCAAAACGCAGGGGTTGGGCAGTTCTTC